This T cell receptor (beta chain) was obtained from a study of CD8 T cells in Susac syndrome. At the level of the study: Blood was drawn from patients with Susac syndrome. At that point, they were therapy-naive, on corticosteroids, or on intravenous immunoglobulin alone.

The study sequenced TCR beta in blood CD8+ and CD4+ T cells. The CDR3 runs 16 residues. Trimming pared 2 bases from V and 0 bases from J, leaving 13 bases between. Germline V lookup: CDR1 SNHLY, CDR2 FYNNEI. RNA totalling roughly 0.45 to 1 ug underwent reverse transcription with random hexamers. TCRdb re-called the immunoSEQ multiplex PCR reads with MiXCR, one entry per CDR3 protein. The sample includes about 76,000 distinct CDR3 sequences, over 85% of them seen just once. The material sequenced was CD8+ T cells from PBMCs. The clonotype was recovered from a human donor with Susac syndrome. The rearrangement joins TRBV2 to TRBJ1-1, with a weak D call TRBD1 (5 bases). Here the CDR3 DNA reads TGTGCCAGCAGTGAATGGGGGGGAAACATGAACACTGAAGCTTTCTTT. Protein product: CASSEWGGNMNTEAFF.